This T cell receptor beta chain was captured by sequencing in a study of shared clonotypes between healthy human individuals. Overall study findings and caveats: Generally, estimated richness proved larger in naive subsets than it did in memory subsets.

Genomic DNA of each subset was evenly split across several immunoSEQ plates. Clones were read by immunoSEQ multiplex PCR, and TCRdb kept only the in-frame ones, dropping some. The data contain about 1.1 million clones, roughly 77% of them singletons. Comments on this clone: Antigen unknown.

Sequencing was carried out using memory CD4+ T cells from PBMCs. The subset is: CD45RA-negative fraction. This clonotype originated in a man aged 18 to 29 in good health. Some clones in this sample may be carry-over from other donors' samples.

For the CDR3, the DNA is TGTGCCAGCAGCAAAGTCAGGGAGGGGGAGCTGTTTTTT. Translating it yields CASSKVREGELFF. The genes are TRBV21-1 and TRBJ2-2. TRBV21-1 is tagged as a pseudogene. The CDR3 runs to 13 residues.